This T cell receptor (beta chain) originates from a study of cytomegalovirus exposure and HLA in healthy donors listed by TCRdb under 2017. The study in broad terms: An earlier analysis of several hundred of the donors reported about 250 Gb of sequence data and some 120 million unique TCR beta sequences from 190 million or so T cells. An early release that covered 640 HLA-typed donors contained approximately 290 gigabases of sequencing data and about 84 million unique TCR sequences. Among the approximately 430 genotyped donors, roughly 80% belonged to the genetic ancestry cluster associated with self-reported Caucasian donors. The study aimed to test whether cataloging public T cell receptors could reveal signatures of past pathogen exposure. The study used immunosequencing to profile the T cell repertoires of approximately 690 subjects and linked those repertoires to cytomegalovirus serostatus. In addition to the first cohort of 666 subjects, a separate validation cohort of approximately 120 different subjects was used. The study combined high-throughput TCR immunosequencing, statistical association of individual TCRs with disease status, and machine learning to predict cytomegalovirus infection status. To study patterns of TCR occurrence, a later analysis re-analyzed previously published TCR beta repertoires from around 670 donors and added high-resolution HLA genotyping. The later analysis used no new phenotypic data to find candidate immune exposures, relying instead on TCR beta sequences and their occurrence across donors. An earlier analysis of about 620 of the donors applied high-throughput TCR beta sequencing to assess whether each TCR beta V gene segment acted as functional or pseudogenic. Alongside the repertoire data, information on donor age, sex, ethnicity and CMV serostatus was compiled. In a later genetic analysis, genome-wide SNP genotypes for about 55% of the roughly 700 donors were used, and that subset was treated as a discovery cohort. All discovery cohort repertoires had been generated on a single sequencing platform. HLA typing covered class I and class II loci at four-digit resolution. The number of typed donors differed by locus: about 620-640 for A, B, C, DRB1 and DQB1; 522 for DQA1; approximately 600 for DPA1; and around 470 for DPB1. A few DR-DQ haplotypes were treated as single units for association and clustering because of strong linkage in the cohort. Across approximately 400 genotyped donors of the cohort, an average of roughly 230,000 unique TCR beta nucleotide sequences per donor were sequenced, and about a sixth of those sequences were non-productive.

The library was generated by the immunoSEQ multiplex PCR assay. The multiplex PCR relied on a mix of 60 forward primers for TCR Vbeta segments and 13 reverse primers for TCR Jbeta segments. The CDR3 region of rearranged TCR beta genes was amplified from genomic DNA with a multiplex PCR assay. Amplified TCR beta libraries were sequenced as 87-base-pair reads on the Illumina HiSeq System. In the paper's pipeline: In a later analysis, around 80 million unique TCR beta chains were counted across the roughly 610 repertoires, and roughly 11 million of these chains were shared by at least two donors. Raw reads were error-corrected and collapsed into unique sequences with a nearest-neighbor algorithm that merged closely related sequences to remove PCR and sequencing errors. CDR3 sequences were aligned to IMGT reference sequences to assign V, D and J gene segments. Each retained sequence needed at least a six-nucleotide match to both a V gene segment and a J gene segment. Rearrangements were classified as productive when the CDR3 lacked stop codons and remained in frame with V and J, and all other rearrangements were classified as non-productive. Following IMGT convention, CDR3 was defined as the stretch from the second conserved V-encoded cysteine up to the conserved J-encoded phenylalanine. The earlier analysis of some 550 of the donors excluded any sequence lacking an unambiguous match to a single V gene segment. An earlier analysis of some 500 of the donors classified V segments as functional when productive rearrangements were above 56.7% and as segregating when the standard deviation between donors was above 5%. A statistical classification framework was developed to diagnose cytomegalovirus status using the catalog of TCR beta chain sequences. In a later analysis, V and J genes were assigned by comparing TCR nucleotide sequences against IMGT/GENE-DB human TR gene sequences. A later analysis assigned CDR3 sequences and most-parsimonious VDJ recombination scenarios with the TCRdist pipeline. In a later analysis, every TCR beta chain was defined by the combination of its CDR3 amino acid sequence and its V-gene family, and reads without a unique V-gene family were dropped. A later analysis removed several hundred highly shared, low-generation-probability nucleotide sequences to deal with suspected cross-contamination and a sequencing artifact. For each public chain, a later analysis derived a clonal expansion index from normalized ranks of inferred template counts within each repertoire. A later analysis computed generation probabilities with a VDJ recombination model fitted to out-of-frame rearrangements, and checked the results against IGoR. Hypergeometric tests were used in a later analysis to score TCR-TCR, TCR-HLA and TCR-CMV co-occurrence, with a repertoire-size bias correction applied to the TCR pairs. To estimate false discovery rates, a later analysis permuted the HLA or CMV assignments 20 times. In a later analysis, co-occurring TCRs were grouped with DBSCAN, and TCRdist sequence similarity was added when clustering was performed within HLA-allele-positive subsets. Repertoires with fewer than 30,000 or more than 120,000 public chains were left out of co-occurrence clustering, as were about 5 repertoires with anomalous nucleotide sharing. The clones in this table, taken by TCRdb from immuneACCESS, are in-frame only. Not every clone is retained; where verified, under half of the shortfall comes from an unresolved V gene, and the cause of the rest is unknown. That table supplies the V and J calls and clone size; D and trimming were determined from the DNA. The table for this sample lists around 71,000 clones; 63% of them were counted only once. The ten biggest clones cover around 5.8% of the sample.

The cohort comprised 666 healthy bone marrow donors. At the time of sampling, every cohort member was nominally healthy, though immune exposures that went unrecorded were likely present. The donor was CMV seropositive and was included in the group of 250 to 350 seropositive cohort members. A peripheral blood sample was collected from each donor, and TCR beta sequencing was performed on peripheral blood mononuclear cells. The Qiagen DNeasy Blood Extraction Kit was used to extract genomic DNA from the blood cell samples. In the germline V gene, CDR1 corresponds to MDHEN and CDR2 to SYDVKM. Trimming costs V 3 bases and J 2 bases, and their ends lie 9 bases apart. The CDR3, from cysteine to phenylalanine, totals 14 residues. Only CDR3 DNA is held: 42 bases, read in frame from base 1. As concerns this clone: Its antigen has not been determined. Qualities for individual bases were not recorded, and no much larger clone is one base off.

Points the paper makes about the study in general: In a later analysis, HLA-associated TCR beta chains were found to be more clonally expanded and to have lower generation probabilities than equally common non-associated chains. In a later analysis, the rate of TCR association differed among HLA loci, with DRB1 alleles having the most associated TCRs and HLA-C alleles having the fewest. Because HLA typing was missing for some donors at each locus, association tests included only the typed subset. Immune exposure information for the cohort was limited to CMV serostatus. Some IMGT-functional V segments, including TRBV6-2 and TRBV6-3, could not be distinguished by the 87-base-pair reads and were therefore excluded. Compared with the approximately 600-donor mean, donors in an Asian-associated ancestry cluster had fewer N-insertions in productive TCRs, according to a later genetic analysis. In the study, 164 TCR beta chains were listed as associated with cytomegalovirus. A later genetic analysis associated a missense DCLRE1C variant with V-gene and J-gene trimming of TCR beta chains, and an independent cohort replicated the association. Sequencing depth was assumed to be roughly uniform across donors in the presence/absence analyses, though that assumption may not hold. The authors suggested that the approach could potentially be generalized to other disease states and immunological phenotypes. Most TCR sequences were observed very rarely across donors, whereas some public TCRs were present in many individuals. In a later analysis, most CMV-associated TCR beta chains were found to appear HLA-restricted, with HLA associations seemingly driven largely by CMV exposure. A group of highly shared sequence variants was considered likely to be a technical artifact of the sequencing pipeline. Correlated functional status among segregating V segments might reflect linkage disequilibrium, but an unknown experimental factor could not be ruled out. According to a later analysis, parvovirus B19, influenza, CMV and Epstein-Barr virus appeared linked to several top co-occurrence clusters. A further reported finding was that TCR beta sequences accurately predicted the HLA-A and HLA-B alleles for most subjects in the first cohort. Cytomegalovirus status was reported to be diagnosed by the classifier with high specificity and sensitivity in both the original and validation cohorts. The cohort was sequenced for TCR beta chains only, and without alpha or paired-chain data the features that could be detected were limited. A few of the identified cytomegalovirus-associated TCR beta chains were confirmed in vitro to be specific for cytomegalovirus antigens. An earlier analysis of several hundred of the donors showed that most TCR beta V segments appeared in productive rearrangements either about 90% or about 30% of the time, which broadly matched IMGT annotations. A later analysis associated approximately 17,000 TCR beta sequences with specific HLA alleles at a false discovery rate of 0.05. The earlier analysis of 587 of the donors excluded some 16 rarely observed V segments, including chromosome 9 orphons, because counts were too low. When HLA alleles, especially DR and DQ, strongly co-occurred, attributing TCR associations to individual alleles was difficult.

The sequence joins TRBV28 to TRBJ2-3; no confident D gene assignment can be made. Sequenced sample: PBMCs. The source of this sequence is a man aged 25 to 40 in good health and CMV-seropositive. Here is the DNA: TGTGCCAGCAGTTTCGGAGTACCCACAGATACGCAGTATTTT. Its amino acids are CASSFGVPTDTQYF.